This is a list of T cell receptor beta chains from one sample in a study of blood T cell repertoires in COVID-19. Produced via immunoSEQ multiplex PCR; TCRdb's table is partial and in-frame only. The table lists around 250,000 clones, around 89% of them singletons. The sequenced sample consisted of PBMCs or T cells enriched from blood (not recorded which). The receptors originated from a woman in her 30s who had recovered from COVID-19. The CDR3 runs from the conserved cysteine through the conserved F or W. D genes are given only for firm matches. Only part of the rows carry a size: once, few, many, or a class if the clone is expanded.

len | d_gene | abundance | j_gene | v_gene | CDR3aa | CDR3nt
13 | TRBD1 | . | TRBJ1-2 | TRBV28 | CASSLYRGDGYTF | TGTGCCAGCAGTTTATACAGGGGCGATGGCTACACCTTC
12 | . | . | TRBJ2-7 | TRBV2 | CASSLVQLEQYF | TGTGCCAGCAGTCTCGTACAGCTCGAGCAGTACTTC
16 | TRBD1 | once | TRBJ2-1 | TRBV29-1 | CSVELQTGGVWNEQFF | TGCAGCGTTGAACTCCAGACAGGGGGCGTCTGGAATGAGCAGTTCTTC
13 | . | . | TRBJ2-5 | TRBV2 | CASSDFGGETQYF | TGTGCCAGCAGTGACTTCGGAGGGGAGACCCAGTACTTC
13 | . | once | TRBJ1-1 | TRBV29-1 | CSVESARSTEAFF | TGCAGCGTTGAATCTGCCCGGAGCACTGAAGCTTTCTTT
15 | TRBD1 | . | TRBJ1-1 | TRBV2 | CASSPRTGQNTEAFF | TGTGCCAGCAGTCCCCGGACAGGACAAAACACTGAAGCTTTCTTT
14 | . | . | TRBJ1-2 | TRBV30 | CAWSVSTVNYGYTF | TGTGCCTGGAGTGTATCGACAGTCAACTATGGCTACACCTTC
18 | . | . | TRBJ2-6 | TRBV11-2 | CASSLDEVSDSGANVLTF | TGTGCCAGCAGCTTAGATGAGGTTTCAGACTCTGGGGCCAACGTCCTGACTTTC
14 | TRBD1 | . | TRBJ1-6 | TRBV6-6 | CASSPDRGSSPLHF | TGTGCCAGCAGTCCGGACAGGGGGAGTTCACCCCTCCACTTT
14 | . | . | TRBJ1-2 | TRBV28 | CASSPTTRAYGYTF | TGTGCCAGCAGTCCGACGACCAGGGCTTATGGCTACACCTTC
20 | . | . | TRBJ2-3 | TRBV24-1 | CATSDPRGPQRSLGVDTQYF | TGTGCCACCAGTGATCCACGCGGGCCACAACGGAGTTTGGGAGTAGATACGCAGTATTTT
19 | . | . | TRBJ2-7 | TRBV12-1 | CASSFEAGGPKKESYEQYF | TGTGCCAGCAGCTTTGAGGCGGGAGGGCCAAAGAAAGAGTCCTACGAGCAGTACTTC
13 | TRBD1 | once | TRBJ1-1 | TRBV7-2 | CASKDRGRSEAFF | TGTGCCAGCAAGGACAGGGGGCGGTCTGAAGCTTTCTTT
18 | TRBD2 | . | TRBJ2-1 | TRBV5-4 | CASSFKLAGGRSYNEQFF | TGTGCCAGCAGCTTTAAACTAGCGGGAGGGAGGTCCTACAATGAGCAGTTCTTC
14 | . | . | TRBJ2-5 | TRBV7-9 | CASSLVSARETQYF | TGTGCCAGCAGCTTAGTATCGGCGAGGGAGACCCAGTACTTC
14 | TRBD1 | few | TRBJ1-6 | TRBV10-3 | CAISLDRENSPLHF | TGTGCCATCAGTCTAGACAGGGAAAATTCACCCCTCCACTTT
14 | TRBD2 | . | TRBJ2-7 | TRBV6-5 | CASSRPSGSYEQYF | TGTGCCAGCAGTAGACCTAGCGGATCCTACGAGCAGTACTTC
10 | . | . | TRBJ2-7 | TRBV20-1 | CSATWEEQYF | TGCAGTGCTACGTGGGAGGAGCAGTACTTC
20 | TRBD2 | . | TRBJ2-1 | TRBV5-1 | CASSATGTSGRGSVYNEQFF | TGCGCCAGCAGTGCTACTGGGACTAGCGGGAGAGGATCGGTTTACAATGAGCAGTTCTTC
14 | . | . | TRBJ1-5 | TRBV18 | CASSRGGDNQPQHF | TGTGCCAGCTCACGGGGAGGTGACAATCAGCCCCAGCATTTT
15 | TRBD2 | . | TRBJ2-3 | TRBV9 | CASSPTGTITDTQYF | TGTGCCAGCAGCCCCACCGGGACTATTACAGATACGCAGTATTTT
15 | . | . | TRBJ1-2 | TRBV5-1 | CASSLSSGTNGGYTF | TGCGCCAGCAGCTTGTCTTCCGGGACAAATGGGGGCTACACCTTC